This T cell receptor beta chain stems from a study of blood T cell repertoires in COVID-19. The overall study: Acute and convalescent COVID-19 specimens originated in the United States, Italy and Spain. PBMCs, B-cell-depleted T cells, or T cells provided the cDNA or gDNA that made up the material.

CDR3 length: 16 residues. CDR1 and CDR2 from the germline V gene are MDHEN and SYDVKM. The V gene end was trimmed by 5 bases and the J gene end by 1 base; junction bases not matched to a gene: 7. Sequencing was performed with immunoSEQ multiplex PCR; in TCRdb, only in-frame clones are kept and a portion is missing. The sample records more than 300,000 clones, around 89% being singletons. The chain recombines TRBV28 with TRBJ2-4, with TRBD2 matching over 8 bases. Input material: peripheral blood. This TCR was recovered from a woman aged 30 to 39 with COVID-19, enrolled during active disease. CDR3 protein: CASSPRSGGAKNIQYF. Here the CDR3 DNA reads TGTGCCAGCAGTCCGAGATCGGGGGGGGCCAAAAACATTCAGTACTTC. Full variable domain (outside the CDR3, taken from reference TRBV28 and TRBJ2-4): DVKVTQSSRYLVKRTGEKVFLECVQDMDHENMFWYRQDPGLGLRLIYFSYDVKMKEKGDIPEGYSVSREKKERFSLILESASTNQTSMYLCASSPRSGGAKNIQYFGAGTRLSVL.